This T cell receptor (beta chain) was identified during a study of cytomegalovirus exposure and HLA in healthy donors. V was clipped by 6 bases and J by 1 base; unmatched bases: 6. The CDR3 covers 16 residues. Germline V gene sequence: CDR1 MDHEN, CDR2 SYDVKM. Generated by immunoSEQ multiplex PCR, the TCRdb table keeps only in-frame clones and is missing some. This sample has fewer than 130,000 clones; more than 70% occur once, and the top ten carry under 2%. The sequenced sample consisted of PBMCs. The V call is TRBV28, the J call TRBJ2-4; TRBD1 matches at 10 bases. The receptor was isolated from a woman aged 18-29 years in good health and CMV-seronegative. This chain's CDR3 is CASRRQGARAKNIQYF. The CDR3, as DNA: TGTGCCAGCAGACGACAGGGGGCAAGGGCCAAAAACATTCAGTACTTC.